Following are 29 T cell receptor beta chains from one sample sequenced in a study of OX40 agonist ivuxolimab in advanced cancers. The library was produced with the immunoSEQ multiplex PCR assay. The table comes from immuneACCESS by way of TCRdb, which keeps in-frame sequences with V and J called. Part of the clones is missing from these tables; in studies checked, under half for an unresolved V gene and the rest for unknown reasons. The sample profile shows around 60,000 clones; 82% of them were found once. The ten top clones hold more than 1.1% of the sample. The starting material was CD4+ or CD8+ T cells sorted from blood, obtained in a trial of the OX40 agonist ivuxolimab. Source of these receptors: an adult with an advanced solid tumor such as melanoma, head and neck, liver or kidney cancer.

The V call is TRBV5-6, the J call TRBJ1-5; no definite D call. Germline lookup yields CDR1 SGHDT and CDR2 YYEEEE. The CDR3 extends over 15 amino acids. V was trimmed by 2 bases and J by 2 bases, leaving 11 bases between them. CDR3 loop: CASSFGGSGNQPQHF. The CDR3 region has the DNA TGTGCCAGCAGCTTTGGTGGATCAGGCAATCAGCCCCAGCATTTT.

J is TRBJ2-7 and V is TRBV6-1; TRBD1 matches 11 bases. V lost 7 bases and J lost 1; bases outside the gene matches: 6. The CDR3 has 15 residues. Germline CDR1 reads MNHNS; CDR2 reads SASEGT. The CDR3 here is CASKGQGAISYEQYF. The CDR3 DNA is TGTGCCAGCAAAGGACAGGGGGCTATTTCCTACGAGCAGTACTTC.

The chain has TRBV2 and TRBJ2-5; no reliable D call. Trimming left V 0 bases short and J 4 bases short, with 3 bases between. Looked up from germline, CDR1 is SNHLY and CDR2 is FYNNEI. This CDR3 contains 12 residues. The DNA of the CDR3 is TGTGCCAGCAGTGAAGCCATAGAGACCCAGTACTTC. This gives the protein CASSEAIETQYF.

CDR3: CASSLRDRGYGYTF. The CDR3 nucleotides read TGTGCCAGCAGCCTCCGGGACAGGGGCTATGGCTACACCTTC. The chain couples TRBV6-5 to TRBJ1-2; 10 nucleotides match TRBD1. J lost 4 bases, V lost 6 bases, and 5 bases had no gene match. This CDR3 has 14 residues. Germline loops: CDR1 MNHEY, CDR2 SVGAGI.

The rearrangement joins TRBV6-5 to TRBJ2-2; 7 bases fit TRBD2. The ends lost 6 bases at V and 6 bases at J; junction bases unmatched: 4. CDR1 and CDR2 (germline): MNHEY, SVGAGI. CDR3 length: 13 amino acids. The chain's CDR3 is CASRLGLAGELFF. CDR3 nucleotides: TGTGCCAGCAGACTCGGACTAGCCGGGGAGCTGTTTTTT.

The chain uses TRBV19 and TRBJ1-1; D ambiguous. The CDR3 spans 13 residues. Germline CDR1 reads LNHDA; CDR2 reads SQIVND (reference sequence). V was trimmed by 5 bases and J by 1 base, leaving 8 bases between them. The chain's CDR3 is CASSEQQNTEAFF. In nucleotides, the CDR3 is TGTGCCAGTAGTGAGCAGCAGAACACTGAAGCTTTCTTT. The full variable domain, rest sourced from reference TRBV19 and TRBJ1-1, is DGGITQSPKYLFRKEGQNVTLSCEQNLNHDAMYWYRQDPGQGLRLIYYSQIVNDFQKGDIAEGYSVSREKKESFPLTVTSAQKNPTAFYLCASSEQQNTEAFFGQGTRLTVV.

The rearrangement links TRBV2 to TRBJ1-2, with D perhaps matching TRBD1 (5 bases). V lost 0 bases, J lost 1 base, and 6 bases lay in between. The germline CDR1 and CDR2 sequences are SNHLY and FYNNEI. The CDR3 contains 14 residues. In DNA, the CDR3 is TGTGCCAGCAGTGAAGCCAGGGATAACTATGGCTACACCTTC. Translated, it gives CASSEARDNYGYTF.

J is TRBJ1-5 and V is TRBV10-1; 7 nucleotides match TRBD1. The trim removed 9 bases at V and 5 bases at J, leaving 10 bases unmatched. The CDR3 is 14 residues long. Germline CDR1 WNHNN, CDR2 SYGVQD (reference sequence). DNA of the CDR3: TGCGCCAGTCAGAAACAGGGGATCGATCAGCCCCAGCATTTT. This encodes CASQKQGIDQPQHF.

J is TRBJ1-1 and V is TRBV11-2; D gene unclear. The germline V and J ends were trimmed by 5 bases and 6 bases, with 19 bases remaining between them. The length of the CDR3 is 15 residues. In germline, CDR1 is SGHAT, CDR2 FQNNGV. Here the CDR3 reads CASSPSTYSRAEAFF. DNA of the CDR3: TGTGCCAGCAGCCCATCGACCTATTCGAGGGCTGAAGCTTTCTTT.

The CDR3 sequence: CSVDINPGEGRNEQFF. DNA of the CDR3: TGCAGCGTTGACATAAACCCAGGGGAAGGGCGCAATGAGCAGTTCTTC. The V and J genes are TRBV29-1 and TRBJ2-1, with TRBD1 as a possible D gene (6 bases). The CDR3 extends over 16 amino acids. V shed 3 bases and J shed 6 bases, with 21 bases lying between them. Germline CDR1 reads SQVTM; CDR2 reads ANQGSEA.

The rearrangement joins TRBV16 to TRBJ1-5, with TRBD1 identical over 11 bases. This CDR3 is 16 amino acids long. J lost 6 bases, V lost 2 bases, and 6 bases had no gene match. CDR1 and CDR2 from the germline V gene are KGHSY and FQNENV. The CDR3 protein is CASSQQRTGGIQPQHF. In nucleotides, the CDR3 is TGTGCCAGCAGCCAACAAAGGACAGGGGGCATTCAGCCCCAGCATTTT. Full variable domain (outside the CDR3, taken from reference TRBV16 and TRBJ1-5): GEEVAQTPKHLVRGEGQKAKLYCAPIKGHSYVFWYQQVLKNEFKFLISFQNENVFDETGMPKERFSAKCLPNSPCSLEIQATKLEDSAVYFCASSQQRTGGIQPQHFGDGTRLSIL.

This clone has just a few counts. This rearrangement joins TRBV19 to TRBJ1-5; D might be TRBD1 (5 bases). The germline V and J ends were trimmed by 7 bases and 3 bases, with 10 bases remaining between them. CDR1 is LNHDA and CDR2 is SQIVND in the germline V gene (reference sequence). CDR3 length: 13 residues. This chain's CDR3 is CASNGGANQPQHF. CDR3 nucleotide sequence: TGTGCCAGTAATGGGGGAGCCAATCAGCCCCAGCATTTT. Looking up the rest from reference TRBV19 and TRBJ1-5 gives the full variable domain: DGGITQSPKYLFRKEGQNVTLSCEQNLNHDAMYWYRQDPGQGLRLIYYSQIVNDFQKGDIAEGYSVSREKKESFPLTVTSAQKNPTAFYLCASNGGANQPQHFGDGTRLSIL.

V usage is TRBV5-1 and J usage is TRBJ2-3; D gene uncertain. The length of the CDR3 is 15 residues. CDR1 and CDR2 from the germline V gene are SGHRS and YFSETQ. The V gene lost 0 bases and the J gene lost 6 bases, with 14 bases spanning the gap. CDR3 nucleotide sequence: TGCGCCAGCAGCTTGGCCATTGGAGTTATGGATACGCAGTATTTT. This sequence encodes CASSLAIGVMDTQYF.

The chain uses TRBV6-5 and TRBJ1-4; possibly TRBD1 for D (6 bases). Germline V gene sequence: CDR1 MNHEY, CDR2 SVGAGI. The V end was cut by 6 bases, the J end by 6 bases, with 14 bases between. The CDR3 spans 14 residues. DNA of the CDR3: TGTGCCAGCAGCCAGGGGCGCCTGGATGAAAAACTGTTTTTT. Its protein is CASSQGRLDEKLFF.

The J gene is TRBJ1-1, the V gene TRBV7-9; 9 bases map to TRBD1. This CDR3 has 18 amino acids. The trim removed 0 bases at V and 0 bases at J, leaving 8 bases unmatched. CDR1 SEHNR and CDR2 FQNEAQ come from the germline V gene (reference sequence). CDR3 DNA sequence: TGTGCCAGCAGCTTAGCGCGGGGGACAGGGATTGTGAACACTGAAGCTTTCTTT. This gives the protein CASSLARGTGIVNTEAFF.

J is TRBJ2-7 and V is TRBV18, with D possibly matching TRBD1 (7 bases). Germline loops: CDR1 KGHSH, CDR2 LQKENI. This CDR3 has 13 residues. V shed 3 bases and J shed 9 bases, with 15 bases lying between them. The CDR3 reads CASSPPQGGPQYF. The DNA for the CDR3 is TGTGCCAGCTCACCGCCCCAGGGGGGACCGCAGTACTTC.

The chain has TRBV6-5 and TRBJ2-3; D is perhaps TRBD2 (5 bases). Germline loops: CDR1 MNHEY, CDR2 SVGAGI. This CDR3 region has 16 residues. Trimming pared 0 bases from V and 4 bases from J, leaving 14 bases between. The CDR3 nucleotides are TGTGCCAGCAGTTACTCGAGGGCTAGCTGGCCAGATACGCAGTATTTT. Its translation is CASSYSRASWPDTQYF.

The chain links TRBV11-2 to TRBJ1-1; 7 nucleotides agree with TRBD1. The CDR3 consists of 13 residues. J was trimmed by 5 bases and V by 3 bases; bases with no gene match: 3. Germline V gene data show CDR1 as SGHAT and CDR2 as FQNNGV. CDR3 protein: CASSLGQRTEAFF. In nucleotides, the CDR3 is TGTGCCAGCAGCTTGGGACAGAGGACTGAAGCTTTCTTT.

V usage is TRBV9 and J usage is TRBJ1-6; D may be TRBD1 (5 bases). Germline CDR1 and CDR2: SGDLS and YYNGEE. Between the trimmed V and J ends, which lost 3 bases and 7 bases, there was a span of 11 bases. The CDR3 covers 14 residues. The CDR3 sequence is CASSAGDVNSPLHF. In nucleotides, the CDR3 is TGTGCCAGCAGCGCCGGGGACGTAAATTCACCCCTCCACTTT. Full variable domain (remainder filled in from reference TRBV9 and TRBJ1-6): DSGVTQTPKHLITATGQRVTLRCSPRSGDLSVYWYQQSLDQGLQFLIQYYNGEERAKGNILERFSAQQFPDLHSELNLSSLELGDSALYFCASSAGDVNSPLHFGNGTRLTVT.

The V and J genes are TRBV5-1 and TRBJ2-3; 7 nucleotides align to TRBD2. J lost 6 bases, V lost 2 bases, and 6 bases had no gene match. The length of the CDR3 is 14 residues. Per germline, CDR1 SGHRS and CDR2 YFSETQ. The DNA for the CDR3 is TGCGCCAGCAGCTTAAGTGGGAGGGAGGATACGCAGTATTTT. Its protein is CASSLSGREDTQYF.

This clone was counted between two and nine times. The rearrangement joins TRBV7-2 to TRBJ1-2; the D gene is possibly TRBD1 (6 bases). Germline V gives CDR1 SGHTA, CDR2 FQGNSA. The CDR3 loop spans 17 amino acids. The V and J ends lost 2 bases and 0 bases respectively, with 16 bases between them. This chain's CDR3 is CASSLRGGDGANYGYTF. Written as DNA, the CDR3 is TGTGCCAGCAGCTTAAGGGGGGGGGACGGAGCTAACTATGGCTACACCTTC.

The V call is TRBV19, the J call TRBJ1-5, with TRBD1 matching 8 bases. Germline V CDR1 and CDR2: LNHDA, SQIVND (reference sequence). V shed 2 bases and J 0 bases; nucleotides not matched to a gene: 3. The CDR3 loop spans 16 amino acids. DNA of the CDR3: TGTGCCAGTAGTATACAGACAGGGGTTAGCAATCAGCCCCAGCATTTT. The encoded protein is CASSIQTGVSNQPQHF.

This chain connects TRBV2 to TRBJ2-1; maybe TRBD2 (6 bases). From germline, CDR1 is SNHLY and CDR2 FYNNEI. The length of the CDR3 is 14 residues. Trimming stripped 4 bases from V and 4 bases from J, with 11 bases between. The CDR3 DNA reads as TGTGCCAGCAGTGGGCTAGCGTTATACAATGAGCAGTTCTTC. Translated, it gives CASSGLALYNEQFF.

The chain joins TRBV6-1 to TRBJ1-2, with 7 positions matching TRBD1. The CDR3 is made up of 15 amino acids. Unmatched junction bases numbered 12, after V lost 3 bases and J lost 8 bases. CDR1 and CDR2 from the germline V gene are MNHNS and SASEGT. The CDR3 region has the DNA TGTGCCAGCAGTGAGGTCCAGGGGGAATGGTACGGCTACACCTTC. Translation gives CASSEVQGEWYGYTF.

This sequence joins TRBV15 and TRBJ1-2; D is perhaps TRBD1 (6 bases). V was pared by 0 bases and J by 4 bases, with 9 bases between. The CDR3 runs to 14 residues. Germline V lookup: CDR1 LNHNV, CDR2 YYDKDF (reference sequence). CDR3 residues: CATSRDRGFYGYTF. The CDR3 DNA sequence: TGTGCCACCAGCAGAGATAGGGGGTTCTATGGCTACACCTTC.

The chain employs TRBV7-2 and TRBJ2-3; 12 bases map to TRBD2. Germline-derived CDR1 and CDR2 are SGHTA and FQGNSA. Trimming cost V 3 bases and J 2 bases; bases outside gene matches: 6. The CDR3 runs 17 residues. CDR3 DNA sequence: TGTGCCAGCAGCTTTCCTAGCGGGGGGGCCCTCACAGATACGCAGTATTTT. Amino acid sequence: CASSFPSGGALTDTQYF.

The genes are TRBV7-9 and TRBJ1-3; TRBD1 agrees at 7 bases. This CDR3 comprises 14 residues. V was pared by 6 bases and J by 2 bases, with 4 bases of the junction left unmatched. CDR1 and CDR2 (germline): SEHNR, FQNEAQ (reference sequence). CDR3 in amino acids: CASRRQGTGNTIYF. The CDR3 DNA reads TGTGCCAGCAGACGACAGGGAACTGGAAACACCATATATTTT.

The chain uses TRBV18 and TRBJ2-1; a possible D gene is TRBD2 (5 bases). V dropped 1 base and J dropped 9 bases, with 19 bases sitting between them. Germline assignment: CDR1 KGHSH and CDR2 LQKENI. The CDR3 covers 16 residues. This chain's CDR3 is CASSPLEAGLQSEQFF. CDR3 in DNA: TGTGCCAGCTCACCACTCGAGGCAGGACTTCAGAGTGAGCAGTTCTTC.

V usage is TRBV7-9 and J usage is TRBJ2-2; TRBD1 might be the D (6 bases). V shed 4 bases and J shed 1 base, with 10 bases lying between them. Germline V lookup: CDR1 SEHNR, CDR2 FQNEAQ (reference sequence). This CDR3 is 15 amino acids long. The DNA of the CDR3 is TGTGCCAGCAGCTACATCAGGGGGAACACCGGGGAGCTGTTTTTT. Translated: CASSYIRGNTGELFF. The complete variable domain, with remaining parts taken from reference TRBV7-9 and TRBJ2-2, reads DTGVSQNPRHKITKRGQNVTFRCDPISEHNRLYWYRQTLGQGPEFLTYFQNEAQLEKSRLLSDRFSAERPKGSFSTLEIQRTEQGDSAMYLCASSYIRGNTGELFFGEGSRLTVL.